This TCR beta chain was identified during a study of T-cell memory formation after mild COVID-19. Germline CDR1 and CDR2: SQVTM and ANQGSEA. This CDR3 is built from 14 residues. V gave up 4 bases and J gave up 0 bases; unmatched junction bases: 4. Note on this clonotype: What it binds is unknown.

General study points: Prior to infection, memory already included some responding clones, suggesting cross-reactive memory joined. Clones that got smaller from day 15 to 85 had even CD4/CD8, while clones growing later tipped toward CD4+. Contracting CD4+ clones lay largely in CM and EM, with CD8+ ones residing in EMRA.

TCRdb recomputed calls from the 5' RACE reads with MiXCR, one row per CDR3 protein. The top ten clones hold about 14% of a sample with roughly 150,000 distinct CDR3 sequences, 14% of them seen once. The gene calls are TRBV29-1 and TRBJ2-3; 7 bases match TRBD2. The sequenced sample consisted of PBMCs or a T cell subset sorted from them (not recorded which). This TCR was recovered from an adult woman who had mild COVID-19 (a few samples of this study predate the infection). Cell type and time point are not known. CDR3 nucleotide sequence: TGCAGCGTTGCCAGCGGGGCTAGCACAGATACGCAGTATTTT. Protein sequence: CSVASGASTDTQYF.